This passage covers 15 T cell receptor beta chains from one sample sequenced in a study of a mutant IDH1 vaccine in newly diagnosed glioma. Documented time point: week 5, during vaccination. Doses consisted of 300 ug of mutant IDH1 20-mer peptide each, paired with topical imiquimod. Their recognized antigens are unknown. The data were produced by immunoSEQ multiplex PCR, yet TCRdb's version contains in-frame clones alone and is incomplete. The profile covers 40,000 to 60,000 clones, with more than 70% appearing a single time and approximately 2% taken by the ten largest. This specimen was PBMCs, taken from a glioma patient whose treatment included an IDH1 peptide vaccine. Receptors were obtained from a woman aged 35 to 49 with glioma.

The gene calls are TRBV6-5 and TRBJ2-7; D is unclear. The CDR3 is 15 amino acids. Germline CDR1 is MNHEY and CDR2 is SVGAGI. V was cut by 0 bases and J by 1 base, with 10 bases left in between. The CDR3 region is CASSYSALGSYEQYF. Here the CDR3 DNA reads TGTGCCAGCAGTTACTCCGCTTTGGGATCCTACGAGCAGTACTTC.

This clone was recorded a few times. The CDR3 region has the DNA TGTGCCAGCAGGGGGACAGCAACTAATGAAAAACTGTTTTTT. Protein product: CASRGTATNEKLFF. The chain is built from TRBV7-9 and TRBJ1-4; 7 bases line up with TRBD1. Per germline, CDR1 SEHNR and CDR2 FQNEAQ (reference sequence). V was pared by 6 bases and J by 0 bases, with 1 base of the junction left unmatched. The CDR3 loop spans 14 amino acids.

There are a few counts of this clone. This chain uses TRBV5-1 with TRBJ1-1; tentative D call: TRBD1 (5 bases). The CDR3 covers 14 residues. V lost 4 bases, J lost 1 base, and 11 bases lay in between. Germline CDR1 is SGHRS and CDR2 is YFSETQ. Here the CDR3 DNA reads TGCGCCAGCAGCCTCTGGACAACGAACACTGAAGCTTTCTTT. Residues: CASSLWTTNTEAFF.

The V gene is TRBV5-6, the J gene TRBJ2-7; no clear D gene. The CDR3 totals 16 residues. CDR1 and CDR2 from the germline V gene are SGHDT and YYEEEE. Trimming cost V 1 base and J 0 bases, with 14 bases left between them. CDR3 sequence (DNA): TGTGCCAGCAGCTTGAAACCCTTCGGGTTCTCCTACGAGCAGTACTTC. Translated, it gives CASSLKPFGFSYEQYF.

The chain is built from TRBV5-1 and TRBJ1-1; 7 bases fit TRBD1. Per germline, CDR1 SGHRS and CDR2 YFSETQ. The V gene end was trimmed by 4 bases and the J gene end by 5 bases; junction bases not matched to a gene: 8. CDR3 length: 14 amino acids. CDR3 residues: CASSPETGRTEAFF. The CDR3 DNA reads TGCGCCAGCAGCCCCGAGACAGGGAGGACTGAAGCTTTCTTT.

The chain uses TRBV5-5 and TRBJ2-5, with TRBD1 identical over 9 bases. This CDR3 contains 14 residues. With V trimmed by 0 bases and J by 5 bases, 2 bases remained unmatched. Germline values: CDR1 SGHKS, CDR2 YYEKEE (reference sequence). The chain's CDR3 is CASSLGTGEETQYF. The CDR3 DNA sequence: TGTGCCAGCAGCTTGGGGACAGGGGAGGAGACCCAGTACTTC.

This clone has a single count. The chain has TRBV30 and TRBJ1-3; 9 bases align to TRBD1. Germline values: CDR1 GTSNPN, CDR2 SVGIG (reference sequence). Trimming cost V 8 bases and J 3 bases; bases outside gene matches: 8. This CDR3 region has 14 residues. For the CDR3, the DNA is TGTGCCGCCGGACAGGGGTTCGGTGGAAACACCATATATTTT. Translation: CAAGQGFGGNTIYF.

The gene calls are TRBV9 and TRBJ2-3; D may be TRBD1 or TRBD2 (5 bases each). Trimming pared 0 bases from V and 2 bases from J, leaving 10 bases between. The germline V gene encodes CDR1 SGDLS and CDR2 YYNGEE. The CDR3 covers 15 residues. DNA for the CDR3: TGTGCCAGCAGCGTAGAGGGGACGTACACAGATACGCAGTATTTT. Its protein is CASSVEGTYTDTQYF. Full variable domain (missing parts from reference TRBV9 and TRBJ2-3): DSGVTQTPKHLITATGQRVTLRCSPRSGDLSVYWYQQSLDQGLQFLIQYYNGEERAKGNILERFSAQQFPDLHSELNLSSLELGDSALYFCASSVEGTYTDTQYFGPGTRLTVL.

V gene TRBV10-3 combines with J gene TRBJ1-3, with D tentatively TRBD1 (6 bases). Germline assignment: CDR1 ENHRY and CDR2 SYGVKD. CDR3 size: 14 residues. Trimming took 3 bases from V and 4 from J, leaving 10 bases between them. The chain's CDR3 is CAISEGGPGNTIYF. CDR3 bases: TGTGCCATCAGTGAAGGGGGACCCGGAAACACCATATATTTT.

The genes are TRBV5-6 and TRBJ2-7; D ambiguous. CDR3 length: 12 amino acids. CDR1 is SGHDT and CDR2 is YYEEEE in the germline V gene. Trimming shortened V by 1 base and J by 3 bases, and 5 bases separated the two germline ends. The CDR3 DNA follows: TGTGCCAGCAGCTTGAAGAGCTACGAGCAGTACTTC. Translation: CASSLKSYEQYF. Full variable domain (missing parts from reference TRBV5-6 and TRBJ2-7): DAGVTQSPTHLIKTRGQQVTLRCSPKSGHDTVSWYQQALGQGPQFIFQYYEEEERQRGNFPDRFSGHQFPNYSSELNVNALLLGDSALYLCASSLKSYEQYFGPGTRLTVT.

The chain combines TRBV19 with TRBJ1-1; TRBD1 matches 9 bases. Germline V gives CDR1 LNHDA, CDR2 SQIVND (reference sequence). Trimming removed 6 bases from V and 7 bases from J; junction bases left unmatched: 9. CDR3 length: 14 residues. DNA of the CDR3: TGTGCCAGTAGACGGGACAGGGAGGGGGGTGAAGCTTTCTTT. It yields the protein CASRRDREGGEAFF.

This sequence joins TRBV2 and TRBJ1-4, with 10 positions matching TRBD1. V was clipped by 3 bases and J by 14 bases; unmatched bases: 9. Germline V gene data show CDR1 as SNHLY and CDR2 as FYNNEI. This CDR3 is built from 14 residues. DNA of the CDR3: TGTGCCAGCAGTGAGGGGACAGGGGTGGTTCGGCTGTTTTTT. Amino acids: CASSEGTGVVRLFF.

This clone appeared a few times. The chain joins TRBV1 to TRBJ1-1. TRBV1 is termed a pseudogene. This CDR3 spans 18 amino acids. Written as DNA, the CDR3 is TGCACCAGCAGCCAACCCCAAGCGGGGTCCGGGCCGAACACTGAAGCTTTCTTT. Its protein is CTSSQPQAGSGPNTEAFF.

The chain employs TRBV7-9 and TRBJ1-4; TRBD1 might be the D (6 bases). The CDR3 contains 14 residues. With 3 bases removed from V and 8 bases from J, the gap between germline ends came to 13 bases. Per the germline V gene, CDR1 is SEHNR and CDR2 is FQNEAQ (reference sequence). The CDR3 DNA reads TGTGCCAGCAGCTTCAGACAGGCCGGGGAAAAACTGTTTTTT. Protein: CASSFRQAGEKLFF.

V gene TRBV7-8 combines with J gene TRBJ2-1; the D gene is possibly TRBD2 (7 bases). This CDR3 contains 15 residues. Per the germline V gene, CDR1 is SGHVS and CDR2 is FQNEAQ. V was cut by 2 bases and J by 7 bases, with 15 bases left in between. The CDR3 reads CASSLRGGAGNEQFF. In nucleotides, the CDR3 is TGTGCCAGCAGCTTAAGGGGGGGGGCTGGGAATGAGCAGTTCTTC.